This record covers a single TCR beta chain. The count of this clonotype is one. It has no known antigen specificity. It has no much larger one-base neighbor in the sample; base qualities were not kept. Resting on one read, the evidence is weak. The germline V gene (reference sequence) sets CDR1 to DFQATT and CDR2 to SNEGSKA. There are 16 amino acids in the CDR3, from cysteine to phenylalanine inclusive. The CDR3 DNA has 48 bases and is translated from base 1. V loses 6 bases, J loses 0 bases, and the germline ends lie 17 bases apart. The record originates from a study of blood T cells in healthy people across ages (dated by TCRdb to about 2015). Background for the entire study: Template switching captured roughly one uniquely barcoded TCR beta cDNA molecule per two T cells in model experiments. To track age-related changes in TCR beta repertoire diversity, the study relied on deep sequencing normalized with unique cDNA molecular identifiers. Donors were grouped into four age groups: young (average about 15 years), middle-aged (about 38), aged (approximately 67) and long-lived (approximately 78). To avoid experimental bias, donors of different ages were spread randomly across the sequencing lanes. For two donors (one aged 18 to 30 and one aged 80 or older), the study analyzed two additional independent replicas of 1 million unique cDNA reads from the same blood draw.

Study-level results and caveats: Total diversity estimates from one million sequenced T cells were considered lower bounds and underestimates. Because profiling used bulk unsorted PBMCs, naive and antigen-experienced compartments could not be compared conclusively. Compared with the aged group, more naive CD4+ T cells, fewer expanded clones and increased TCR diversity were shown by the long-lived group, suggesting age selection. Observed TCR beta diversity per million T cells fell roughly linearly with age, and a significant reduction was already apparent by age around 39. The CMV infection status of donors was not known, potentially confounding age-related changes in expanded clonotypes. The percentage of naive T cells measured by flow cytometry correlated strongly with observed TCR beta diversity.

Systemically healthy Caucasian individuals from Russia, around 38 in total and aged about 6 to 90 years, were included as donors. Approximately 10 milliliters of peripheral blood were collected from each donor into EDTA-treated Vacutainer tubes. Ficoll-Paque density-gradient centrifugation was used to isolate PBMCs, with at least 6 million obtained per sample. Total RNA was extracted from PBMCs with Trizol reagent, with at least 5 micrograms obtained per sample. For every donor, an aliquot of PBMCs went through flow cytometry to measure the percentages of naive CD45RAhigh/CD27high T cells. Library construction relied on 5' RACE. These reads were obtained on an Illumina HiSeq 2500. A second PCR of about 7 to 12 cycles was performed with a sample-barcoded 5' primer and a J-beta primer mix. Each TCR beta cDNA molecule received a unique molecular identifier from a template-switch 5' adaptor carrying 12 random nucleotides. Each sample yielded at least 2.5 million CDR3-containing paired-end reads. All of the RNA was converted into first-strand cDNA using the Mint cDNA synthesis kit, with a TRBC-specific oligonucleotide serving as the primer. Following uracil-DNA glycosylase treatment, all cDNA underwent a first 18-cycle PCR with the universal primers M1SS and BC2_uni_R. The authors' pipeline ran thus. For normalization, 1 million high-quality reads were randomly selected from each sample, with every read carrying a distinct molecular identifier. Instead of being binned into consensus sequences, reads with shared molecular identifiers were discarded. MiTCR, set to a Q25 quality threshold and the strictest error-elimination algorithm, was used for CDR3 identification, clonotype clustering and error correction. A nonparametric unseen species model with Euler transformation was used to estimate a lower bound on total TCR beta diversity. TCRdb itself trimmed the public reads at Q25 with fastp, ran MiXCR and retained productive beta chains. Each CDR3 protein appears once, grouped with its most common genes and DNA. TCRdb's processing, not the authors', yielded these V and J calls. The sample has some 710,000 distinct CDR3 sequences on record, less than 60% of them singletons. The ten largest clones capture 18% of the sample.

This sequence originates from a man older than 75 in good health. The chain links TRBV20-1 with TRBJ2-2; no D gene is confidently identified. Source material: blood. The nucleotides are TGCAGTGCCCCCTCGCGGCTAGGATCGAACACCGGGGAGCTGTTTTTT. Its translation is CSAPSRLGSNTGELFF.